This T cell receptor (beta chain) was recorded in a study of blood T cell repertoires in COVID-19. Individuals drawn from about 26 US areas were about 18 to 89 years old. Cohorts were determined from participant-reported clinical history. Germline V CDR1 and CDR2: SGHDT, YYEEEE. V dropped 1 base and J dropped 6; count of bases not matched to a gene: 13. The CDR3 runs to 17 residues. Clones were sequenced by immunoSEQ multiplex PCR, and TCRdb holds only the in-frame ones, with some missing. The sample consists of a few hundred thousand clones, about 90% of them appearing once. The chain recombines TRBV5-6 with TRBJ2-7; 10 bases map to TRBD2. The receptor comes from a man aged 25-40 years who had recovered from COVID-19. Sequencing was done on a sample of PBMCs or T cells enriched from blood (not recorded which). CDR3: CASSLIPGPGLACEQYF. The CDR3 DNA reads TGTGCCAGCAGCTTGATCCCAGGACCGGGACTAGCGTGCGAGCAGTACTTC.